This TCR beta chain was recorded in a study of T cell responses to AZD1222 COVID-19 vaccine. This table comes from immunoSEQ multiplex PCR, and its TCRdb copy is limited to in-frame clones, with some not included. The table shows around 110,000 clones, with around 94% occurring only once. Germline assignment: CDR1 PRHDT and CDR2 FYEKMQ (reference sequence). V was shortened by 2 bases and J by 10 bases, with 6 bases between the two germline ends. This CDR3 has 11 amino acids. This rearrangement joins TRBV13 to TRBJ2-1; D possibly corresponds to TRBD2 (5 bases). This specimen was peripheral blood, taken on day 0 of AZD1222 vaccination. The clonotype comes from an adult in good health. The CDR3 sequence: CASSLTGEQFF. For the CDR3, the DNA is TGTGCCAGCAGCTTAACGGGGGAGCAGTTCTTC.